One and the same sample provided the 29 T cell receptor beta chains below, sequenced in a study of shared clonotypes between healthy human individuals. Clones were sequenced by immunoSEQ multiplex PCR, and TCRdb holds only the in-frame ones, with some missing. This sample has 600,000 to 750,000 clones, with 90% found just once. Sequencing input: memory CD8+ T cells from PBMCs. Subset noted: CD45RO+ cells pooled with CCR7-negative TemRA cells. Receptor source: a man aged 18 to 30 in good health. Some clones in this sample may be carry-over from other donors' samples.

The chain couples TRBV27 to TRBJ2-7, with 8 bases matching TRBD2. Germline values: CDR1 MNHEY, CDR2 SMNVEV (reference sequence). The CDR3 is made up of 17 amino acids. V lost 5 bases and J lost 3; bases outside the gene matches: 15. CDR3 loop: CASSVSGASSLGYEQYF. The CDR3 bases are TGTGCCAGCAGTGTTAGCGGGGCAAGCTCCTTGGGCTACGAGCAGTACTTC.

This clone was found a few times. This sequence joins TRBV19 and TRBJ2-7, with D possibly being TRBD2 (5 bases). This CDR3 has 15 residues. The V gene's germline CDR1 is LNHDA and CDR2 SQIVND (reference sequence). V lost 3 bases and J 2 bases, leaving 14 bases between the germline ends. The CDR3 spells CASSMGPAATYEQYF. In DNA form, the CDR3 reads TGTGCCAGTAGTATGGGCCCAGCGGCCACCTACGAGCAGTACTTC.

The CDR3 loop reads CASSVGTSGSMEQFF. The DNA for the CDR3 is TGTGCCAGCAGCGTCGGGACTAGCGGGAGTATGGAGCAGTTCTTC. The chain is built from TRBV9 and TRBJ2-1, with 14 positions matching TRBD2. The germline gives CDR1 SGDLS, CDR2 YYNGEE. The CDR3 is 15 residues long. Trimming took 2 bases from V and 10 from J; bases not matched to a gene: 5.

The chain carries TRBV28 and TRBJ1-4; D is possibly TRBD1 (6 bases). The germline V gene has CDR1 MDHEN and CDR2 SYDVKM. This CDR3 has 15 amino acids. Trimming took off 2 bases at V and 8 bases at J, with 15 bases between the two ends. The CDR3 loop reads CASSLLGGAGEKLFF. The DNA of the CDR3 is TGTGCCAGCAGTTTACTCGGGGGCGCGGGGGAAAAACTGTTTTTT.

The V and J genes are TRBV10-1 and TRBJ2-7, with no clear D. The V end was cut by 3 bases, the J end by 3 bases, with 9 bases between. The CDR3 has 13 residues. Looked up from germline, CDR1 is WNHNN and CDR2 is SYGVQD (reference sequence). CDR3 residues: CASSERRGYEQYF. CDR3 DNA: TGCGCCAGCAGTGAAAGAAGAGGCTACGAGCAGTACTTC.

The chain couples TRBV7-8 to TRBJ1-4, with D maybe TRBD1 (6 bases). CDR3 size: 14 residues. Trimming shortened V by 1 base and J by 3 bases, and 6 bases separated the two germline ends. Germline V gives CDR1 SGHVS, CDR2 FQNEAQ. CDR3 nucleotides: TGTGCCAGCAGCTTAGAGGGGGCTAATGAAAAACTGTTTTTT. It encodes CASSLEGANEKLFF.

This clone was seen once. The gene calls are TRBV10-3 and TRBJ1-2; D might be TRBD1 (5 bases). Germline lookup yields CDR1 ENHRY and CDR2 SYGVKD. The germline V and J ends were trimmed by 4 bases and 1 base, with 16 bases remaining between them. This CDR3 spans 16 amino acids. CDR3 bases: TGTGCCATCAGTGCGTACCTCAATGGGGGTAACTATGGCTACACCTTC. Encoded protein: CAISAYLNGGNYGYTF.

The rearrangement uses TRBV30 and TRBJ2-7, with D perhaps TRBD1 or TRBD2 (5 bases each). V dropped 2 bases and J dropped 6 bases, with 11 bases sitting between them. The CDR3 sequence is 12 residues long. Per the germline V gene, CDR1 is GTSNPN and CDR2 is SVGIG (reference sequence). The CDR3: CAWSTRGREQYF. Here the CDR3 DNA reads TGTGCCTGGAGTACTAGGGGACGCGAGCAGTACTTC.

Turning to this clone: Other DNA sequences within the sample encode an identical CDR3. This sequence joins TRBV7-9 and TRBJ2-2, with 7 bases that match TRBD1. Germline assignment: CDR1 SEHNR and CDR2 FQNEAQ (reference sequence). V lost 5 bases to trimming and J lost 2 bases; unmatched junction nucleotides: 8. This CDR3 has 16 residues. Here the CDR3 DNA reads TGTGCCAGCAGCCACCGGACAGGCGCCAACACCGGGGAGCTGTTTTTT. Translation gives CASSHRTGANTGELFF.

The V call is TRBV18, the J call TRBJ2-1; weak D call: TRBD2 (6 bases). V lost 3 bases, J lost 3 bases, and 15 bases lay in between. CDR1 KGHSH and CDR2 LQKENI come from the germline V gene. The CDR3 is 16 amino acids. CDR3 in DNA: TGTGCCAGCTCACCCGGAGGGCCAATCTTCTACAATGAGCAGTTCTTC. Translated: CASSPGGPIFYNEQFF.

The chain is built from TRBV28 and TRBJ2-7, with D possibly called TRBD1 or TRBD2 (5 bases each). Trimming shortened V by 5 bases and J by 7 bases, and 15 bases separated the two germline ends. Germline-derived CDR1 and CDR2 are MDHEN and SYDVKM. This CDR3 comprises 13 residues. The CDR3 DNA reads TGTGCCAGCAGTATCGGGGCCAATTCGGAGCAGTACTTC. Amino acids: CASSIGANSEQYF.

The V and J genes are TRBV13 and TRBJ2-7, with no clear D. V was pared by 5 bases and J by 7 bases, with 18 bases between. The length of the CDR3 is 14 residues. The germline CDR1 and CDR2 sequences are PRHDT and FYEKMQ (reference sequence). The CDR3 DNA reads as TGTGCCAGCAGCACCACGATACATTCAAGGGAGCAGTACTTC. Encoded protein: CASSTTIHSREQYF.

The gene calls are TRBV4-1 and TRBJ2-5; D call uncertain. The germline gives CDR1 MGHRA, CDR2 YSYEKL. Trimming removed 3 bases at V and 0 bases at J, with 5 bases between. CDR3 length equals 13 residues. This CDR3 reads CASSQRNQETQYF. The DNA of the CDR3 is TGCGCCAGCAGCCAGAGGAACCAAGAGACCCAGTACTTC.

The genes are TRBV7-9 and TRBJ1-3; 7 bases map to TRBD1. Looked up from germline, CDR1 is SEHNR and CDR2 is FQNEAQ (reference sequence). The CDR3 runs 13 residues. With V trimmed by 5 bases and J by 9 bases, 7 bases remained unmatched. Here the CDR3 reads CASSEIDRATIYF. The CDR3, as DNA: TGTGCCAGCAGCGAGATCGACAGGGCCACCATATATTTT.

Concerning this clone itself: The identical CDR3 is also encoded by other nucleotide sequences in the sample. V usage is TRBV27 and J usage is TRBJ2-7, with 12 bases that match TRBD2. Trimming at V came to 5 bases and at J to 1 base, leaving 0 bases not matched to a gene. CDR1 and CDR2 from the germline V gene are MNHEY and SMNVEV (reference sequence). CDR3 size: 14 residues. CDR3 loop: CASSGTSGSYEQYF. The CDR3 DNA reads as TGTGCCAGCAGTGGGACTAGCGGGTCCTACGAGCAGTACTTC.

The CDR3 DNA reads TGTGCCAGCAGTCTCACAGGGTTCCGGCGCGAGCAGTACTTC. Residues: CASSLTGFRREQYF. V gene TRBV28 combines with J gene TRBJ2-7; the D gene is possibly TRBD1 (6 bases). V was pared by 5 bases and J by 6 bases, with 17 bases between. Germline CDR1 is MDHEN and CDR2 is SYDVKM. This CDR3 region has 14 residues.

The DNA of the CDR3 is TGCGCCAGCAGCCAAGTTTGGGGGAACCAAGAGACCCAGTACTTC. This gives the protein CASSQVWGNQETQYF. This sequence joins TRBV4-3 and TRBJ2-5; D is tentatively TRBD1 or TRBD2 (5 bases each). V shed 1 base and J shed 0 bases, with 9 bases lying between them. The CDR3 is made up of 15 amino acids. Germline V lookup: CDR1 LGHNA, CDR2 YSLEER.

V and J are TRBV7-9 and TRBJ2-2; D is undetermined. Trimming removed 2 bases from V and 4 bases from J, with 8 bases in between. Germline V CDR1 and CDR2: SEHNR, FQNEAQ (reference sequence). This CDR3 has 14 residues. The CDR3 is CASSLPVFTGELFF. The CDR3 DNA reads TGTGCCAGCAGCTTACCAGTTTTCACCGGGGAGCTGTTTTTT.

The chain carries TRBV15 and TRBJ1-3; D uncertain. Germline values: CDR1 LNHNV, CDR2 YYDKDF (reference sequence). This CDR3 comprises 16 residues. V lost 0 bases to trimming and J lost 0 bases, with 9 bases between them. The CDR3 region has the DNA TGTGCCACCAGCAGAGACAGTCACCTCTCTGGAAACACCATATATTTT. Protein product: CATSRDSHLSGNTIYF.

This chain connects TRBV5-1 to TRBJ2-7; the D gene is possibly TRBD2 (6 bases). V was pared by 6 bases and J by 2 bases, with 15 bases between. The CDR3 covers 14 residues. Germline CDR1 is SGHRS and CDR2 is YFSETQ. The CDR3 bases are TGCGCCAGCACCAGCGGGTGGGGAGCCTACGAGCAGTACTTC. This codes for CASTSGWGAYEQYF.

The chain employs TRBV28 and TRBJ2-7, with D tentatively TRBD1 or TRBD2 (6 bases each). The V end was cut by 6 bases, the J end by 2 bases, with 17 bases between. This CDR3 spans 15 amino acids. Germline CDR1 MDHEN, CDR2 SYDVKM. CDR3 DNA sequence: TGTGCCAGCAGGACCACAGGGAGGTATCCCTACGAGCAGTACTTC. It codes for CASRTTGRYPYEQYF.

On this clone itself: A far larger clone is just one base off, so this is likely a read error. This sequence joins TRBV27 and TRBJ2-2; D is uncertain. This CDR3 has 12 amino acids. Germline CDR1 is MNHEY and CDR2 is SMNVEV (reference sequence). Trimming cost V 3 bases and J 6 bases, with 5 bases left between them. This chain's CDR3 is CASSFLSGELFF. CDR3 in DNA: TGTGCCAGCAGTTTTCTGTCCGGGGAGCTGTTTTTT.

The chain recombines TRBV7-6 with TRBJ2-2; 9 nucleotides line up with TRBD2. This CDR3 region has 19 residues. J gave up 4 bases and V 0 bases, and 12 bases lay outside the gene matches. Germline lookup yields CDR1 SGHVS and CDR2 FNYEAQ. In nucleotides, the CDR3 is TGTGCCAGCAGCTTAGCGCCCGACGGCGGGAGGGCTTTCACCGGGGAGCTGTTTTTT. Its translation: CASSLAPDGGRAFTGELFF.

The chain employs TRBV9 and TRBJ2-7, with D possibly matching TRBD2 (6 bases). The CDR3 is made up of 16 amino acids. V was pared by 3 bases and J by 0 bases, with 16 bases between. Germline CDR1 reads SGDLS; CDR2 reads YYNGEE. The CDR3 region has the DNA TGTGCCAGCAGCGAGACCCCTAGCGTAAGCTCCTACGAGCAGTACTTC. This gives the protein CASSETPSVSSYEQYF.

This chain uses TRBV28 with TRBJ2-7; D is ambiguous. V was pared by 8 bases and J by 7 bases, with 18 bases between. The germline gives CDR1 MDHEN, CDR2 SYDVKM. The CDR3 totals 13 residues. The DNA for the CDR3 is TGTGCCAGCTCAGACCTCACCTTTCAGGAGCAGTACTTC. It specifies CASSDLTFQEQYF.

This chain uses TRBV16 with TRBJ2-7; D is unclear. CDR1 and CDR2 from the germline V gene are KGHSY and FQNENV. Trimming stripped 1 base from V and 2 bases from J, with 12 bases between. This CDR3 contains 15 residues. The CDR3 nucleotides are TGTGCCAGCAGCCAATTCCCGTTCTCCCCCTACGAGCAGTACTTC. This translates into CASSQFPFSPYEQYF. Using reference TRBV16 and TRBJ2-7 for the parts outside the CDR3, the full variable domain is GEEVAQTPKHLVRGEGQKAKLYCAPIKGHSYVFWYQQVLKNEFKFLISFQNENVFDETGMPKERFSAKCLPNSPCSLEIQATKLEDSAVYFCASSQFPFSPYEQYFGPGTRLTVT.

The gene calls are TRBV6-1 and TRBJ1-3; TRBD1 is a possible D gene (6 bases). This CDR3 is 15 amino acids long. V was cut by 6 bases and J by 2 bases, with 14 bases left in between. CDR1 MNHNS and CDR2 SASEGT come from the germline V gene. This CDR3 is CASRDLRGAGNTIYF. The CDR3, as DNA: TGTGCCAGCAGAGACCTGAGGGGGGCTGGAAACACCATATATTTT.

This chain uses TRBV10-2 with TRBJ2-1; 10 bases are a match to TRBD1. The CDR3 totals 19 residues. V trimming: 6 bases; J trimming: 0 bases; junction bases outside the gene matches: 14. Germline V lookup: CDR1 WSHSY, CDR2 SAAADI. CDR3 sequence: CASRMGGQGPISSYNEQFF. DNA for the CDR3: TGCGCCAGCAGAATGGGGGGACAGGGGCCAATTAGCTCCTACAATGAGCAGTTCTTC.

This clone was detected ten times or more. V is TRBV6-5 and J is TRBJ2-1, with 10 bases matching TRBD1. CDR3 length: 14 amino acids. Germline V gene lookup returns CDR1 MNHEY and CDR2 SVGAGI. V was clipped by 2 bases and J by 8 bases; unmatched bases: 3. CDR3: CASSYGTGVHEQFF. The CDR3 DNA sequence: TGTGCCAGCAGTTACGGGACAGGGGTTCATGAGCAGTTCTTC.